Presented here are 13 T cell receptor beta chains from one specimen sequenced in a study of naive and memory T cell subsets. Two oligonucleotides, mixed equimolar, formed the beta constant-region primer covering TRBC1 and TRBC2. Ligated cDNA was amplified by four rounds of PCR with nested alpha and beta constant-region primers and SP2. TCRdb reanalysed the UMI-ligation and nested PCR reads using MiXCR and keeps one entry per CDR3 protein. The sample has around 140,000 distinct CDR3 sequences; 22% are singletons. Findings of the study overall: A few larger clonotypes appeared in naive repertoires, especially CD8, possibly memory cells re-expressing CD45RA.

The antigens for these receptors are not known. Sequenced input: naive CD4+ T cells from blood. Receptors originate from a human donor in good health.

As regards this clonotype: With a much larger clone just one base away, this may be a read error. The chain combines TRBV20-1 with TRBJ2-1; D gene unclear. This CDR3 has 15 residues. V lost 2 bases to trimming and J lost 7 bases, with 18 bases between them. From germline, CDR1 is DFQATT and CDR2 SNEGSKA (reference sequence). The CDR3 loop is CSARWVRLLQNEQFF. The CDR3 coding sequence is TGCAGTGCTAGATGGGTGCGACTGCTCCAGAATGAGCAGTTCTTC.

The chain has TRBV2 and TRBJ1-1; TRBD1 matches at 8 bases. The ends lost 8 bases at V and 5 bases at J; junction bases unmatched: 7. Looked up from germline, CDR1 is SNHLY and CDR2 is FYNNEI. The CDR3 totals 13 residues. CDR3 in amino acids: CASGGQARTEAFF. Written as DNA, the CDR3 is TGTGCCAGCGGGGGACAGGCAAGGACTGAAGCTTTCTTT.

This clonotype was counted between two and nine times. The chain links TRBV20-1 to TRBJ1-6, with 9 nucleotides matching TRBD1. CDR3 size: 16 residues. V was pared by 0 bases and J by 6 bases, with 6 bases of the junction left unmatched. Germline CDR1 is DFQATT and CDR2 is SNEGSKA (reference sequence). Here the CDR3 reads CSARDRGQGFNSPLHF. As DNA, the CDR3 is TGCAGTGCTAGAGATCGGGGACAGGGCTTTAATTCACCCCTCCACTTT.

DNA for the CDR3: TGTGCCAGCAGTGAACTAACATACAGGGTAAAGGACCAGCCCCAGCATTTT. It encodes CASSELTYRVKDQPQHF. The V call is TRBV6-1, the J call TRBJ1-5; tentatively, D is TRBD1 (6 bases). This CDR3 has 17 amino acids. Germline lookup yields CDR1 MNHNS and CDR2 SASEGT. The ends were cut back, 2 bases at V and 7 bases at J, with 21 bases in the middle.

This clonotype was seen a few times. The chain employs TRBV28 and TRBJ2-7, with D perhaps matching TRBD1 (6 bases). This CDR3 is 15 amino acids long. CDR1 is MDHEN, CDR2 SYDVKM, per germline. V dropped 4 bases and J dropped 2 bases, with 15 bases sitting between them. The CDR3 region is CASSSPGARTYEQYF. Here the CDR3 DNA reads TGTGCCAGCAGTTCCCCAGGGGCCCGCACCTACGAGCAGTACTTC.

The chain recombines TRBV5-6 with TRBJ2-7; possible D gene TRBD2, 5 bases. This CDR3 region has 15 residues. Germline CDR1 is SGHDT and CDR2 is YYEEEE. Between the trimmed V and J ends, which lost 4 bases and 5 bases, there was a span of 19 bases. This CDR3 is CASSGLSGRNDEQYF. CDR3 nucleotides: TGTGCCAGCAGCGGGCTAAGCGGAAGAAACGACGAGCAGTACTTC.

At least ten counts were recorded for this clonotype. The gene calls are TRBV27 and TRBJ2-2; a weak D match, TRBD2 (5 bases). Trimming took 6 bases from V and 1 from J, leaving 15 bases between them. CDR3 length: 16 residues. CDR1 and CDR2 (germline): MNHEY, SMNVEV (reference sequence). The CDR3 reads CASRGIGMGNTGELFF. The CDR3 DNA sequence: TGTGCCAGCAGAGGTATCGGGATGGGGAACACCGGGGAGCTGTTTTTT.

The chain has TRBV6-2 or TRBV6-3 and TRBJ2-3, with unresolved D. CDR1 and CDR2 from the germline V gene are MNHEY and SVGEGT. Trimming pared 6 bases from V and 0 bases from J, leaving 10 bases between. This CDR3 has 14 amino acids. The CDR3 region is CASSHPPSTDTQYF. DNA of the CDR3: TGTGCCAGCAGCCACCCACCTAGCACAGATACGCAGTATTTT.

This clonotype showed up just a few times. This chain connects TRBV29-1 to TRBJ1-1; D call uncertain. CDR1 is SQVTM and CDR2 is ANQGSEA in the germline V gene. Trimming pared 4 bases from V and 0 bases from J, leaving 6 bases between. This CDR3 comprises 12 residues. The CDR3 here is CSVVLLNTEAFF. The CDR3 region has the DNA TGCAGCGTTGTATTGCTGAACACTGAAGCTTTCTTT.

This clonotype was seen a handful of times. The CDR3 DNA is TGTGCCAGCAGCTTGGTGCCCGTATTGGACACTGAAGCTTTCTTT. Amino acid sequence: CASSLVPVLDTEAFF. This sequence joins TRBV5-4 and TRBJ1-1; D is unresolved. Germline V gives CDR1 SGHNT, CDR2 YYREEE (reference sequence). The CDR3 consists of 15 residues. Between the trimmed V and J ends, which lost 0 bases and 3 bases, there was a span of 12 bases.

The gene calls are TRBV6-5 and TRBJ2-2; tentative D call: TRBD1 (6 bases). V was cut by 6 bases and J by 0 bases, with 14 bases left in between. Germline values: CDR1 MNHEY, CDR2 SVGAGI. The CDR3 runs 16 residues. The CDR3 loop reads CASSRTGTSNTGELFF. CDR3 in DNA: TGTGCCAGCAGCCGCACCGGGACATCGAACACCGGGGAGCTGTTTTTT.

This clonotype was seen many times. The chain combines TRBV28 with TRBJ2-1, with TRBD2 matching 8 bases. J was trimmed by 5 bases and V by 5 bases; bases with no gene match: 14. The CDR3 contains 17 residues. Germline V gives CDR1 MDHEN, CDR2 SYDVKM. CDR3 region: CASSPGGLAGHNNEQFF. CDR3 coding DNA: TGTGCCAGCAGTCCAGGCGGACTAGCCGGGCATAACAATGAGCAGTTCTTC. Full variable domain (missing parts from reference TRBV28 and TRBJ2-1): DVKVTQSSRYLVKRTGEKVFLECVQDMDHENMFWYRQDPGLGLRLIYFSYDVKMKEKGDIPEGYSVSREKKERFSLILESASTNQTSMYLCASSPGGLAGHNNEQFFGPGTRLTVL.

This clonotype was counted only a few times. The chain couples TRBV20-1 to TRBJ1-1; D not certain. Germline V gene sequence: CDR1 DFQATT, CDR2 SNEGSKA (reference sequence). This CDR3 is built from 11 residues. The V end was cut by 5 bases, the J end by 4 bases, with 8 bases between. The CDR3 sequence: CSALPGTEAFF. The CDR3 DNA is TGCAGTGCTTTACCGGGCACTGAAGCTTTCTTT.